This T cell receptor beta chain appears in the sequencing data of a study of cytomegalovirus exposure and HLA in healthy donors. Study-wide background: In terms of ancestry, the Caucasian-associated cluster contained roughly 80% of the roughly 360 genotyped donors.

The CDR3 length is 15 residues. V was trimmed by 3 bases and J by 2 bases, leaving 11 bases between them. Germline CDR1 reads MNHEY; CDR2 reads SMNVEV (reference sequence). The PCR contained 60 Vbeta and 13 Jbeta primers. TCRdb's copy holds only in-frame clones and misses some; the assay was immunoSEQ multiplex PCR. The data show about 130,000 clones, over 75% seen once. The specimen sequenced was PBMCs. This clonotype originated in a woman between 35 and 50 years old in good health and CMV-seropositive. This chain connects TRBV27 to TRBJ1-3; D might be TRBD1 (5 bases). CDR3 DNA: TGTGCCAGCAGTTTCTCCTGGGGCGCTGGAAACACCATATATTTT. It specifies CASSFSWGAGNTIYF.